The clone carrying this TCR beta chain appeared a few times. The antigen remains undetermined. This record comes from a study of beta chain features in type 1 diabetes. Study-level results: Type 1 diabetes patients had TCRB CDR3s that were shorter (moderately but significantly so) in all four CD4+ subsets.

Germline CDR1 and CDR2: MGHDK and SYGVNS. V was pared by 4 bases and J by 4 bases, with 9 bases of the junction left unmatched. The CDR3 extends over 16 amino acids. Every isolated RNA sample was fully reverse transcribed, so sequencing captured expressed TCRB transcripts. Sequencing was performed with immunoSEQ multiplex PCR; in TCRdb, only in-frame clones are kept and a portion is missing. Among under 400,000 clones listed, roughly 12% were seen once. The chain recombines TRBV25-1 with TRBJ2-1; 8 bases are shared with TRBD1. The source is a woman aged 18 to 35 with type 1 diabetes. The sample comprised naive CD4+ T cells from blood. CDR3 DNA: TGTGCCAGCAGTGTACTCGGGACAGGTGCTTACAATGAGCAGTTCTTC. Protein: CASSVLGTGAYNEQFF.